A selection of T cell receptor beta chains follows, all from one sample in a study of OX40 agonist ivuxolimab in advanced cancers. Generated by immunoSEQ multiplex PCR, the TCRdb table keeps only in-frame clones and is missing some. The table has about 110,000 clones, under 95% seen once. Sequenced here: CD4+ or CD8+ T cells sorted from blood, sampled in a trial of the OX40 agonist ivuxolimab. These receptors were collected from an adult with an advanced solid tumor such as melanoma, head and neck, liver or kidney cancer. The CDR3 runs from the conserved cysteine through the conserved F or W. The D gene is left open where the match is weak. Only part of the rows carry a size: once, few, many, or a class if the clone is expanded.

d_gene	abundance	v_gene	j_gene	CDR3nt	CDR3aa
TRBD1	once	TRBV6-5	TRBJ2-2	TGTGCCAGCTCCGAGGACAGGGGTTACACCGGGGAGCTGTTTTTT	CASSEDRGYTGELFF
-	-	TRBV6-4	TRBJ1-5	TGTGCCAGCAGGGCCCCCACAGGTTTAGGGGGCAATCAGCCCCAGCATTTT	CASRAPTGLGGNQPQHF
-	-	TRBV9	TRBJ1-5	TGTGCCAGCAGCGTAGGAGCGGGGACCAATCAGCCCCAGCATTTT	CASSVGAGTNQPQHF
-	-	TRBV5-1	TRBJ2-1	TGCGCCAGCAGCGCCAGCTCGGGTTACAATGAGCAGTTCTTC	CASSASSGYNEQFF
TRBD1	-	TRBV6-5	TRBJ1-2	TGTGCCAGCAGTCGCCTGGCAGGGGGCGGGGGGGGCTACACCTTC	CASSRLAGGGGGYTF
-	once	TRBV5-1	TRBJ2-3	TGCGCCAGCAGCTTGGCCCCACCAACACTCACAGATACGCAGTATTTT	CASSLAPPTLTDTQYF
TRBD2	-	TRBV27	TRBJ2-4	TGTGCCAGCAGAGGACTAGCGGGAGATGGAAACATTCAGTACTTC	CASRGLAGDGNIQYF
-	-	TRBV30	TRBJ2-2	TGTGCCTGGAGTGTCCTAAGGTCACCGAACACCGGGGAGCTGTTTTTT	CAWSVLRSPNTGELFF
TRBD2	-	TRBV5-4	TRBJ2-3	TGTGCCAGCAGCCTCCCAGAGTTAGCGGGTAGTTCTGATACGCAGTATTTT	CASSLPELAGSSDTQYF
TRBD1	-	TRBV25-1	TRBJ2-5	TGTGCCAGCAGTACGGACAGGATACAAGAGACCCAGTACTTC	CASSTDRIQETQYF
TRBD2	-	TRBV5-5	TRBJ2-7	TGTGCCAGCAGGGGACTAGCCGGCGAGCAGTACTTC	CASRGLAGEQYF
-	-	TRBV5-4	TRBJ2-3	TGTGCCAGCAGCTCCTTCAGCACAGATACGCAGTATTTT	CASSSFSTDTQYF
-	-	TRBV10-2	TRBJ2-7	TGCGCCAGCAATCAGGGGACCTCCTACGAGCAGTACTTC	CASNQGTSYEQYF
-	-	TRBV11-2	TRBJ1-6	TGTGCCAGCAGCTTATTTGACCGGATCCCCAATTCACCCCTCCACTTT	CASSLFDRIPNSPLHF
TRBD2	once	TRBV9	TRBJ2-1	TGTGCCAGCAGCGTAGGCCCAGGGAGATACAGCGGGAGCTCCTACAATGAGCAGTTCTTC	CASSVGPGRYSGSSYNEQFF
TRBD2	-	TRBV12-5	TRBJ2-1	TGTGCTAGTGGTCCCGGGACTAGCGGGAATACAGAGCAGTTCTTC	CASGPGTSGNTEQFF
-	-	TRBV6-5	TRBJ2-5	TGTGCCAGCCAGGAGGGGGGCCGGGAGACCCAGTACTTC	CASQEGGRETQYF
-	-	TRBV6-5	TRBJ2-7	TGTGCCAGCAGTCCGGGGAGCGAAACCTACGAGCAGTACTTC	CASSPGSETYEQYF
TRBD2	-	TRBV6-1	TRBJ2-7	TGTGCCAGCAGTGTCAGGACTAGCGGGGGACATTACGAGCAGTACTTC	CASSVRTSGGHYEQYF
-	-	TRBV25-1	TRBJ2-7	TGTGCCAGCAGTGTAACAGGCCTCTACGAGCAGTACTTC	CASSVTGLYEQYF
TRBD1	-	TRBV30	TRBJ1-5	TGTGCCTGGAGTGCGGGACAGCATCAGCCCCAGCATTTT	CAWSAGQHQPQHF
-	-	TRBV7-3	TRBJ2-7	TGTGCCAGCAGCTTAATGGGAGTTGGTTCCTACGAGCAGTACTTC	CASSLMGVGSYEQYF
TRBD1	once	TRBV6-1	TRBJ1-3	TGTGCCAGCAGCCTCGGACAGGGCTCTGGAAACACCATATATTTT	CASSLGQGSGNTIYF
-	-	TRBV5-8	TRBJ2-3	TGTGCCAGCAGCCTCGGACCTAAACCTAGCACAGATACGCAGTATTTT	CASSLGPKPSTDTQYF
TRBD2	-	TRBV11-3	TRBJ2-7	TGTGCCAGCAGCTTATACCGAGGGAGGGCCCCCTACGAGCAGTACTTC	CASSLYRGRAPYEQYF
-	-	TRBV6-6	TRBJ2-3	TGTGCCATAAGCACGGTGGATACGCAGTATTTT	CAISTVDTQYF
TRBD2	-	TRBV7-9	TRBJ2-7	TGTGCCAGCACTCTGGGGGCGGGAGGACTGAACGAGCAGTACTTC	CASTLGAGGLNEQYF
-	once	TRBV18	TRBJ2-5	TGTGCCAGCCGACCAGGGCTAGACCAAGAGACCCAGTACTTC	CASRPGLDQETQYF
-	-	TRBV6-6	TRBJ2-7	TGTGCCAGCAGTTACTCGGAGTCAATCCAATCCTACGAGCAGTACTTC	CASSYSESIQSYEQYF
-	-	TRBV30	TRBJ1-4	TGTGCCTGGGGGGTCCTTAAGGAAAAACTGTTTTTT	CAWGVLKEKLFF
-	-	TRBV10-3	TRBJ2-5	TGTGCCATCAGTGACCGGGGAAAAGAGACCCAGTACTTC	CAISDRGKETQYF
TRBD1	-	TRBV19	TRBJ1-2	TGTGCAACCGGTACCCCGACAGGGGGGATGGACTATGGCTACACCTTC	CATGTPTGGMDYGYTF
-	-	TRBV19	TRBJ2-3	TGTGCCAGTAGTATAGGTAGCGTGAGCACAGATACGCAGTATTTT	CASSIGSVSTDTQYF
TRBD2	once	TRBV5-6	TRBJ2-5	TGTGCCAGCAGCTTGGGACTAGCGGGGGTAAAGACCCAGTACTTC	CASSLGLAGVKTQYF
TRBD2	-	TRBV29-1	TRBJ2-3	TGCAGCGCCGGGACTAGCGGGGGAACAGATACGCAGTATTTT	CSAGTSGGTDTQYF
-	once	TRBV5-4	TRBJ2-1	TGTGCCAGCAGCACCGGGACTTACAATGAGCAGTTCTTC	CASSTGTYNEQFF
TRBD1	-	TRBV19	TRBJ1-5	TGTGCCAGTAGTATTACAGGGGGGAATCAGCCCCAGCATTTT	CASSITGGNQPQHF
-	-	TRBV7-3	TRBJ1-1	TGTGCCAGCAGCTTACAGGGTGACACTGAAGCTTTCTTT	CASSLQGDTEAFF
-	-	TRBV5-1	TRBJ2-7	TGCGCCAGCAGCCCGTCCGGGGATCGCGAGCAGTACTTC	CASSPSGDREQYF
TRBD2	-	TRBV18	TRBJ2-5	TGTGCCAGCTCACAGACCGGGGGGCAAGAGACCCAGTACTTC	CASSQTGGQETQYF
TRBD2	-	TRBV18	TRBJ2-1	TGTGCCAGCTCACCTGTTGGGACTAGCTCCTACAATGAGCAGTTCTTC	CASSPVGTSSYNEQFF
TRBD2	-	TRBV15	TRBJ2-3	TGTGCCACCAGCAGAGATCTATACGGCCTAGCGGGGATGAGAATACCAGATACGCAGTATTTT	CATSRDLYGLAGMRIPDTQYF
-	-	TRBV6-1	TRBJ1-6	TGTGCCAGCAGTGAAGCGAGGACATTCTTCCCCCTCCACTTT	CASSEARTFFPLHF
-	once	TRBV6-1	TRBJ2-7	TGTGCCAGCATCCGGGACCGGGACTTCTACGAGCAGTACTTC	CASIRDRDFYEQYF
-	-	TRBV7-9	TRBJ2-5	TGTGCCAGCAGCTTACAGGGCCAAGAGACCCAGTACTTC	CASSLQGQETQYF
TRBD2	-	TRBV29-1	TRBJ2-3	TGCAGCGCCGAAGGAGCGGGAGCCCCAGATACGCAGTATTTT	CSAEGAGAPDTQYF
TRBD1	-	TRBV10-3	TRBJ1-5	TGTGCCATCAGTGAACCGAGCCTGACAGGGGAGTTTGGGCCCCAGCATTTT	CAISEPSLTGEFGPQHF
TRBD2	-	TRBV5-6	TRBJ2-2	TGTGCCAGCAGTTTAGCGGGAGATCCCGGGGAGCTGTTTTTT	CASSLAGDPGELFF
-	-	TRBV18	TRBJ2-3	TGTGCCAGCTCACCACCGGGATTGGGCACAGATACGCAGTATTTT	CASSPPGLGTDTQYF
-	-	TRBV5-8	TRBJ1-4	TGTGCCAGCAGCTTGAGAAGCCCTCGAGATGAAAAACTGTTTTTT	CASSLRSPRDEKLFF
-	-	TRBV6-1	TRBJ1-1	TGTGCCACCCTTCGGAGCGGACCTGAAGCTTTCTTT	CATLRSGPEAFF
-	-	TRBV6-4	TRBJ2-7	TGTGCCAGCAGCTCAGAAGGAGGTAGGAGCGAGCAGTACTTC	CASSSEGGRSEQYF
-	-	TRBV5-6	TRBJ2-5	TGTGCCAGCAGCTTGGCCGGGGGCGAGACCCAGTACTTC	CASSLAGGETQYF
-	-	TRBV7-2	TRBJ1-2	TGTGCCAGCAGCCATCGACAAGATAACTATGGCTACACCTTC	CASSHRQDNYGYTF
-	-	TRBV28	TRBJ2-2	TGTGCCAGCAGCAACCGGGGCAGGGCGAGAGGTGGGGAGCTGTTTTTT	CASSNRGRARGGELFF
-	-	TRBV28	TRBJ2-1	TGTGCCAGCAGTTTATCTGTCCCTGCCAATGAGCAGTTCTTC	CASSLSVPANEQFF